This TCR beta chain is from a study of CD8 T cells in Susac syndrome. With random hexamers, about 0.5 to 1 ug RNA was reverse transcribed. Multiplex PCR with immunoSEQ amplified the TCR beta CDR3 across 54 Vbeta and 13 Jbeta. TCRdb re-called the immunoSEQ multiplex PCR reads through MiXCR, storing one row per CDR3 protein. This repertoire shows about 200,000 distinct CDR3 sequences, roughly 94% found once; its top ten account for 0.095% to 0.12%. The CDR3 runs 13 residues. V shed 7 bases and J shed 7 bases, with 14 bases lying between them. CDR1 is MNHEY, CDR2 SVGEGT, per germline. TCR beta from blood CD8+ and CD4+ T cells was sequenced. Healthy donors matched for age and sex were used as controls. Negative isolation yielded CD8+ and CD4+ T cells; FACS enriched TEMRA cells.

The chain links TRBV6-2 or TRBV6-3 to TRBJ1-5, with D perhaps TRBD1 (5 bases). The sequencing input was CD4+ T cells from PBMCs. The receptor comes from a human donor in good health. The CDR3, as DNA: TGTGCCAGCACCTGGGACCTGGTCCAGCCCCAGCATTTT. Its translation: CASTWDLVQPQHF.